The rows below give T cell receptor beta chains drawn from one sample of a study of control samples from healthy donors and cancer patients. The table came from immunoSEQ multiplex PCR; TCRdb's copy has only in-frame clones and leaves some out. The repertoire holds 130,000 or so clones, with 70% to 90% as singletons. Sample: blood. These receptors all come from a man aged 50-59 years in good health. Both conserved end residues are part of each CDR3. The order of the fields is CDR3 DNA, CDR3 protein, D gene, CDR3 length, V gene, J gene. A D gene is named only where the DNA matches it firmly.

DNA: TGTGCCAGCTGGACAGCCTCTGGGGCCAACGTCCTGACTTTC; CDR3: CASWTASGANVLTF; D: -; length: 14; V: TRBV28; J: TRBJ2-6
DNA: TGCGCCAGCAGTGAACCCAGCAATCAGCCCCAGCATTTT; CDR3: CASSEPSNQPQHF; D: -; length: 13; V: TRBV10-2; J: TRBJ1-5
DNA: TGTGCCAGCAGTTTTATGGGCACAGGGAGAGGAAATACGCAGTATTTT; CDR3: CASSFMGTGRGNTQYF; D: -; length: 16; V: TRBV6-5; J: TRBJ2-3
DNA: TGTGCCAGCAGTGAAGGGACAGGGGGCTTTCACAATGAGCAGTTCTTC; CDR3: CASSEGTGGFHNEQFF; D: TRBD1; length: 16; V: TRBV6-1; J: TRBJ2-1
DNA: TGTGCCAGCAGCTTTGGTGGGGGGGCCGCCTACAATGAGCAGTTCTTC; CDR3: CASSFGGGAAYNEQFF; D: -; length: 16; V: TRBV5-4; J: TRBJ2-1
DNA: TGTGCCTTCGGTGGGGGGAAACAGCCCCAGCATTTT; CDR3: CAFGGGKQPQHF; D: -; length: 12; V: TRBV5-4; J: TRBJ1-5
DNA: TGCGCCAGCAGCCTGGACAACGCCTCTGGAAACACCATATATTTT; CDR3: CASSLDNASGNTIYF; D: -; length: 15; V: TRBV5-1; J: TRBJ1-3
DNA: TGTGCCAGCAGTTTGGATAGCGACTCCTACGAGCAGTACTTC; CDR3: CASSLDSDSYEQYF; D: -; length: 14; V: TRBV28; J: TRBJ2-7
DNA: TGTGCCAGCAGCCAAGAGGAGATCTCCTACAATGAGCAGTTCTTC; CDR3: CASSQEEISYNEQFF; D: -; length: 15; V: TRBV4-2; J: TRBJ2-1
DNA: TGTGCCAGCTCACCATCGACAGGGGGACTGTTTTTT; CDR3: CASSPSTGGLFF; D: TRBD1; length: 12; V: TRBV18; J: TRBJ1-4
DNA: TGTGCCAGCAGTCTAAGCTCCGGGACGGCATATAGCAATCAGCCCCAGCATTTT; CDR3: CASSLSSGTAYSNQPQHF; D: -; length: 18; V: TRBV28; J: TRBJ1-5
DNA: TGTGCCAGCCATCTGGCGGGGCCTCAAGAGACCCAGTACTTC; CDR3: CASHLAGPQETQYF; D: -; length: 14; V: TRBV11-3; J: TRBJ2-5